The rows below give T cell receptor beta chains drawn from one sample of a study of shared clonotypes between healthy human individuals. The protocol was immunoSEQ multiplex PCR, while the TCRdb copy is restricted to in-frame clones and leaves out a portion. The sample includes fewer than 650,000 clones, over 60% of them seen just once. Sequencing was done on a sample of PBMCs. These receptors were collected from a middle-aged woman in good health. Some clones in this sample may be carry-over from other donors' samples. Both conserved end residues are part of each CDR3. D genes are given only for firm matches. Part of the rows lack a size; the others show once, few, many or a class for expanded clones.

size: -
D: -
J: TRBJ2-1
V: TRBV11-2
CDR3: CASSRGNEQFF
DNA: TGTGCCAGCAGCAGGGGCAATGAGCAGTTCTTC

size: -
D: -
J: TRBJ2-3
V: TRBV11-3
CDR3: CASSFTQADTQYF
DNA: TGTGCCAGCAGCTTTACCCAGGCAGATACGCAGTATTTT

size: few
D: -
J: TRBJ1-6
V: TRBV30
CDR3: CAWSEAGQYSPLHF
DNA: TGTGCCTGGAGTGAGGCAGGACAATATTCACCCCTCCACTTT

size: few
D: -
J: TRBJ2-7
V: TRBV18
CDR3: CASSPDSYEQYF
DNA: TGTGCCAGCTCACCCGACTCCTACGAGCAGTACTTC

size: -
D: TRBD1
J: TRBJ2-7
V: TRBV9
CDR3: CASSGGDRVHEQYF
DNA: TGTGCCAGCAGCGGAGGGGACAGGGTCCACGAGCAGTACTTC

size: once
D: -
J: TRBJ2-3
V: TRBV18
CDR3: CASSPLGPGTDTQYF
DNA: TGTGCCAGCTCACCACTGGGGCCTGGCACAGATACGCAGTATTTT

size: -
D: TRBD1
J: TRBJ1-1
V: TRBV7-2
CDR3: CASSLASQDRGASFF
DNA: TGTGCCAGCAGCTTAGCCTCCCAGGACAGGGGGGCATCTTTCTTT

size: -
D: -
J: TRBJ2-7
V: TRBV7-2
CDR3: CASSPAEIYEQYF
DNA: TGTGCCAGCAGCCCAGCGGAAATCTACGAGCAGTACTTC

size: -
D: -
J: TRBJ2-1
V: TRBV19
CDR3: CASSIRVEYYNEQFF
DNA: TGTGCCAGTAGTATCCGGGTAGAGTACTACAATGAGCAGTTCTTC

size: -
D: TRBD1
J: TRBJ1-2
V: TRBV30
CDR3: CAWSVGGAYGYTF
DNA: TGTGCCTGGAGTGTAGGGGGCGCCTATGGCTACACCTTC

size: -
D: -
J: TRBJ1-1
V: TRBV7-9
CDR3: CASSFGGLDTEAFF
DNA: TGTGCCAGCAGCTTCGGTGGCCTGGACACTGAAGCTTTCTTT

size: once
D: -
J: TRBJ2-1
V: TRBV29-1
CDR3: CSVAGVNNEQFF
DNA: TGCAGCGTGGCAGGAGTTAACAATGAGCAGTTCTTC

size: -
D: TRBD2
J: TRBJ2-1
V: TRBV9
CDR3: CASSVETSGIDEQFF
DNA: TGTGCCAGCAGCGTAGAGACTAGCGGGATCGATGAGCAGTTCTTC

size: -
D: TRBD1
J: TRBJ2-3
V: TRBV6-6
CDR3: CASTDRVGVGTDTQYF
DNA: TGTGCCAGCACCGACAGGGTTGGAGTTGGCACAGATACGCAGTATTTT

size: -
D: -
J: TRBJ2-1
V: TRBV21-1
CDR3: CASSKDPLGTSGLSGELQFF
DNA: TGTGCCAGCAGCAAGGACCCGCTGGGGACTAGCGGTCTTAGTGGCGAGTTGCAGTTCTTC

size: -
D: TRBD2
J: TRBJ2-4
V: TRBV28
CDR3: CASQGAGVNIQYF
DNA: TGTGCCTCACAAGGAGCGGGAGTGAACATTCAGTACTTC

size: -
D: -
J: TRBJ1-4
V: TRBV19
CDR3: CASSIAARTEAWLFF
DNA: TGTGCCAGTAGTATCGCCGCACGGACGGAAGCATGGCTGTTTTTT

size: few
D: TRBD1
J: TRBJ1-3
V: TRBV30
CDR3: CAWSAQGISGNTIYF
DNA: TGTGCCTGGAGTGCACAGGGGATCTCTGGAAACACCATATATTTT

size: -
D: -
J: TRBJ1-4
V: TRBV4-2
CDR3: CASSPPEEWEKLFF
DNA: TGTGCCAGCAGCCCGCCGGAAGAGTGGGAAAAACTGTTTTTT

size: -
D: -
J: TRBJ1-1
V: TRBV29-1
CDR3: CSAEGAGMAEAFF
DNA: TGCAGCGCCGAGGGCGCAGGGATGGCCGAAGCTTTCTTT

size: -
D: TRBD1
J: TRBJ1-2
V: TRBV5-4
CDR3: CASSRRDRPSYGYTF
DNA: TGTGCCAGCAGTCGGCGGGACAGGCCTTCTTATGGCTACACCTTC

size: -
D: TRBD1
J: TRBJ1-4
V: TRBV19
CDR3: CASSVDRVGGEKLFF
DNA: TGTGCCAGTAGTGTGGACAGGGTCGGAGGAGAAAAACTGTTTTTT

size: -
D: -
J: TRBJ2-1
V: TRBV18
CDR3: CASSRSSRQVIDEQFF
DNA: TGTGCCAGCTCACGAAGTAGCAGACAGGTCATCGATGAGCAGTTCTTC

size: -
D: TRBD1
J: TRBJ1-2
V: TRBV7-9
CDR3: CASSSATGGDRAGYTF
DNA: TGTGCCAGCAGCTCGGCCACGGGTGGGGACAGGGCTGGCTACACCTTC

size: -
D: -
J: TRBJ2-7
V: TRBV27
CDR3: CASSWRRTLQGYEQYF
DNA: TGTGCCAGCAGTTGGAGGAGGACACTTCAAGGCTACGAGCAGTACTTC

size: once
D: TRBD1
J: TRBJ2-3
V: TRBV11-3
CDR3: CASSNPRGQVSTDTQYF
DNA: TGTGCCAGCAGTAATCCCCGGGGACAGGTGTCCACAGATACGCAGTATTTT

size: few
D: -
J: TRBJ2-3
V: TRBV4-1
CDR3: CASSPFAGTSTDTQYF
DNA: TGCGCCAGCAGCCCTTTCGCGGGAACTAGCACAGATACGCAGTATTTT

size: -
D: TRBD1
J: TRBJ1-1
V: TRBV7-3
CDR3: CASSPAGQGSEAFF
DNA: TGTGCCAGCAGCCCCGCGGGACAGGGCTCTGAAGCTTTCTTT

size: once
D: -
J: TRBJ2-1
V: TRBV10-3
CDR3: CAISDWERMYNEQFF
DNA: TGTGCCATCAGTGATTGGGAGCGGATGTACAATGAGCAGTTCTTC

size: -
D: -
J: TRBJ1-1
V: TRBV7-2
CDR3: CASSSFDWVVFF
DNA: TGTGCCAGCAGTTCCTTCGACTGGGTAGTTTTCTTT

size: -
D: TRBD2
J: TRBJ2-7
V: TRBV4-2
CDR3: CASSQPGLAGYEQYF
DNA: TGTGCCAGCAGCCAACCGGGACTAGCGGGCTACGAGCAGTACTTC

size: many
D: TRBD2
J: TRBJ2-1
V: TRBV2
CDR3: CASSGTRVNEQFF
DNA: TGTGCCAGCAGTGGGACTAGAGTCAATGAGCAGTTCTTC

size: -
D: -
J: TRBJ2-7
V: TRBV4-2
CDR3: CASSHLAGPKEEQYF
DNA: TGTGCCAGCAGCCATTTGGCGGGACCGAAGGAAGAGCAGTACTTC

size: once
D: TRBD2
J: TRBJ2-1
V: TRBV6-1
CDR3: CASSEVAGSAGGPMGEQFF
DNA: TGTGCCAGCAGTGAAGTAGCGGGGTCGGCGGGAGGCCCGATGGGTGAGCAGTTCTTC

size: -
D: -
J: TRBJ1-5
V: TRBV27
CDR3: CASSFWGGQPQHF
DNA: TGTGCCAGCAGTTTTTGGGGGGGACAGCCCCAGCATTTT

size: -
D: TRBD1
J: TRBJ2-3
V: TRBV10-3
CDR3: CAISDRDLTDTQYF
DNA: TGCGCCATCAGTGACAGGGATCTGACAGATACGCAGTATTTT

size: many
D: TRBD1
J: TRBJ1-1
V: TRBV7-6
CDR3: CASSPEQGTTEAFF
DNA: TGTGCCAGCAGCCCCGAACAGGGGACCACTGAAGCTTTCTTT

size: -
D: -
J: TRBJ2-7
V: TRBV10-3
CDR3: CAISDFQVMTYEQYF
DNA: TGTGCCATCAGTGATTTTCAGGTGATGACCTACGAGCAGTACTTC

size: -
D: TRBD1
J: TRBJ2-7
V: TRBV18
CDR3: CASSPRDRAEQYF
DNA: TGTGCCAGCTCACCACGAGACAGGGCCGAGCAGTACTTC

size: -
D: -
J: TRBJ2-3
V: TRBV18
CDR3: CTSSPGPGDTQYF
DNA: TGTACCAGCTCACCCGGGCCGGGGGATACGCAGTATTTT

size: many
D: TRBD2
J: TRBJ2-1
V: TRBV5-4
CDR3: CASSDRTSGTPYNEQFF
DNA: TGTGCCAGCAGCGACCGGACTAGCGGGACCCCCTACAATGAGCAGTTCTTC

size: -
D: -
J: TRBJ1-1
V: TRBV30
CDR3: CAWSAGTGTEAFF
DNA: TGTGCCTGGAGCGCCGGGACCGGCACTGAAGCTTTCTTT

size: -
D: -
J: TRBJ2-3
V: TRBV27
CDR3: CASSRIPTDTQYF
DNA: TGTGCCAGCAGCCGGATCCCCACAGATACGCAGTATTTT

size: few
D: TRBD2
J: TRBJ2-2
V: TRBV5-4
CDR3: CASSLNGGGTGELFF
DNA: TGTGCCAGCAGCTTGAACGGGGGAGGGACCGGGGAGCTGTTTTTT

size: -
D: -
J: TRBJ2-7
V: TRBV5-1
CDR3: CASSDGPLGEQYF
DNA: TGCGCCAGCAGCGACGGACCTCTCGGCGAGCAGTACTTC

size: -
D: TRBD1
J: TRBJ1-1
V: TRBV5-1
CDR3: CASRPQGGTEAFF
DNA: TGCGCCAGCCGACCCCAGGGGGGCACTGAAGCTTTCTTT

size: -
D: TRBD2
J: TRBJ2-1
V: TRBV10-3
CDR3: CATELVAASGGSYNEQFF
DNA: TGTGCCACCGAACTCGTTGCAGCTAGCGGGGGATCCTACAATGAGCAGTTCTTC

size: -
D: TRBD2
J: TRBJ2-1
V: TRBV5-1
CDR3: CASSFFGTSGREWFF
DNA: TGCGCCAGCAGCTTCTTCGGGACTAGCGGGAGGGAGTGGTTCTTC

size: -
D: -
J: TRBJ2-3
V: TRBV2
CDR3: CASSVLVTDTQYF
DNA: TGTGCCAGCAGTGTACTAGTGACAGATACGCAGTATTTT

size: -
D: -
J: TRBJ2-7
V: TRBV6-5
CDR3: CASSSGMGIHEQYF
DNA: TGTGCCAGCAGTTCCGGGATGGGGATCCACGAGCAGTACTTC

size: few
D: -
J: TRBJ2-2
V: TRBV30
CDR3: CAWRRGARTGELFF
DNA: TGTGCCTGGAGGAGGGGGGCGCGAACCGGGGAGCTGTTTTTT

size: -
D: TRBD1
J: TRBJ2-5
V: TRBV7-8
CDR3: CASSTIGQGAREQYF
DNA: TGTGCCAGCAGCACCATCGGACAGGGGGCTCGGGAGCAGTACTTC

size: many
D: -
J: TRBJ2-1
V: TRBV19
CDR3: CASHPDFLEGRYNEQFF
DNA: TGTGCCAGTCACCCCGATTTCTTGGAGGGGAGGTACAATGAGCAGTTCTTC

size: -
D: -
J: TRBJ1-6
V: TRBV6-1
CDR3: CASSEAGGDNSPLHF
DNA: TGTGCCAGCAGTGAAGCCGGGGGCGATAATTCACCCCTCCACTTT